Listed below are T cell receptor beta chains from one sample, sequenced in a study of T cells in Graves' hyperthyroidism and ophthalmopathy. TCRdb reanalysed the multiplex PCR reads using MiXCR and keeps one entry per CDR3 protein. The top ten clones hold 15% of a sample with under 400,000 distinct CDR3 sequences, 15% to 20% of them seen once. The sequencing input was blood. Receptors originate from a woman aged 40-49 years with Graves' ophthalmopathy. Both conserved end residues are part of each CDR3. Each record gives: J gene, V gene, CDR3 protein.

>TRBJ2-2|TRBV28
CASSPSGRVPGELFF
>TRBJ1-1|TRBV9
CASSPGTGWAFF
>TRBJ2-7|TRBV6-9
CASSLTSGRALKAYEQYF
>TRBJ1-3|TRBV12-3/TRBV12-4
CASSFQGNTIYF
>TRBJ2-5|TRBV20-1
CIPDGQETQYF
>TRBJ1-2|TRBV12-3/TRBV12-4
CASSFSLESRGDYGYTF
>TRBJ2-7|TRBV2
CASRFGQGPYEQYF
>TRBJ1-3|TRBV27
CASSLVQVAAGSSTGNTIYF
>TRBJ1-5|TRBV6-5
CASSYLGTGSQPQHF
>TRBJ1-5|TRBV3-1
CASSPRPHRDRDPQYSNQPQHF
>TRBJ2-5|TRBV28
CASGSGRETQYF
>TRBJ2-6|TRBV28
CASSLSRGGRGSSGANVLTF
>TRBJ2-7|TRBV12-3/TRBV12-4
CASSQSRRSIYEQYF
>TRBJ2-2|TRBV9
CASSVGGGSGELFF
>TRBJ2-5|TRBV7-2
CASSLRDKANKMTQYF
>TRBJ2-1|TRBV5-1
CASSSVGAYNEQFF
>TRBJ1-5|TRBV7-2
CASSLAIGTGSPQHF
>TRBJ2-5|TRBV15
CATSRNLAHQETQYF
>TRBJ2-5|TRBV2
CASNNYRGKETQYF
>TRBJ1-5|TRBV19
CASSTDRGGQPQHF
>TRBJ1-1|TRBV29-1
CSVQTGSSEAFF
>TRBJ1-3|TRBV10-3
CAISGGSSIYF
>TRBJ1-2|TRBV19
CASGLGREKFNYGYTF
>TRBJ1-1|TRBV19
CASSIRSRGRTTEAFF
>TRBJ2-2|TRBV4-1
CASSQARTGGPGELFF
>TRBJ2-7|TRBV7-9
CASSLESIRGGEQYF
>TRBJ2-7|TRBV20-1
CSARAEAGGSYEQYF
>TRBJ1-2|TRBV24-1
CATSDPARGIYGYIF
>TRBJ1-5|TRBV11-1
CASSPDTNQPQHF
>TRBJ1-2|TRBV6-5
CASSYSQEYGYTF
>TRBJ1-2|TRBV12-3/TRBV12-4
CASSGRDREYYGYTF
>TRBJ1-2|TRBV30
CAWVRLYGYTF
>TRBJ2-7|TRBV19
CASSIGQGADEQYF